Listed below are T cell receptor beta chains from one sample, sequenced in a study of T cell changes during pregnancy in multiple sclerosis. TCRdb keeps only in-frame clones here, not all; method: immunoSEQ multiplex PCR. The sample has about 56,000 clones, 70% to 90% seen once. The source material was CD4+ T cells from peripheral blood mononuclear cells, sampled in the third trimester of pregnancy. These receptors all come from a female donor with multiple sclerosis, enrolled in a pregnancy study. CDR3s include the opening cysteine and the closing phenylalanine or tryptophan.

j_gene	v_gene	CDR3aa
TRBJ2-4	TRBV27	CASSPGGGKNIQYF
TRBJ1-4	TRBV6-6	CASSYGRVGEKLFF
TRBJ1-1	TRBV18	CASSPRGGRNTEAFF
TRBJ2-6	TRBV30	CAWTGALTSGANVLTF
TRBJ2-5	TRBV7-3	CASSLKSITGGAETQYF
TRBJ1-2	TRBV5-4	CASSHDRVFGYTF
TRBJ2-3	TRBV9	CASSVGGGGDTQYF
TRBJ1-2	TRBV30	CAWAREGSPYGYTF
TRBJ1-6	TRBV27	CASSFRDRDRGNSPLHF
TRBJ1-1	TRBV18	CASSPQIRTGAKNTEAFF
TRBJ1-1	TRBV4-2	CASGDRMNTEAFF
TRBJ2-7	TRBV29-1	CSVERPRGNYSSYEQYF
TRBJ1-2	TRBV19	CASTLLPSDYAGYTF
TRBJ2-7	TRBV7-6	CASSSIKRDEQYF